This TCR beta chain was identified during a study of blood T cell repertoires in COVID-19. This table comes from immunoSEQ multiplex PCR, and its TCRdb copy is limited to in-frame clones, with some not included. The sample consists of around 190,000 clones, approximately 75% of them appearing once. This clone was found once. The clonotype comes from a man aged 40-49 years who had recovered from COVID-19. The specimen sequenced was PBMCs or T cells enriched from blood (not recorded which).

DNA for the CDR3: TGCAGCGCCGGGGGACGGGACACTGAAGCTTTCTTT. Translation: CSAGGRDTEAFF. The rearrangement links TRBV29-1 to TRBJ1-1, with a tentative D call TRBD1 (5 bases). With 7 bases removed from V and 3 bases from J, the gap between germline ends came to 12 bases. Germline assignment: CDR1 SQVTM and CDR2 ANQGSEA. This CDR3 comprises 12 residues.